This T cell receptor beta chain is from a study of vaccination and CD4 T cells after COVID-19. With respect to this clonotype: Its target is unknown.

Treatment given: roughly 11-day PBMC culture with coronavirus spike peptide pools or control peptides (ViraFEST assay). Half-medium replacement with fresh IL-2 medium took place on days 3 and 7. Scientists ran DNA taken from cultured CD4+ T cells through the Oncomine TCR Beta short-read assay for sequencing. TCRdb reprocessed the PCR reads with MiXCR, giving one entry per CDR3 protein. The sample lists more than 15,000 distinct CDR3 sequences; approximately 26% were seen once. CDR3 length equals 15 residues. The V gene lost 6 bases and the J gene lost 4 bases, with 18 bases spanning the gap. Germline CDR1 reads MNHEY; CDR2 reads SVGEGT.

The source material was cultured CD4+ T cells from blood. The rearrangement links TRBV6-2 or TRBV6-3 to TRBJ1-1, with TRBD1 as a possible D gene (5 bases). The sequence derives from a human donor with COVID-19. The CDR3 DNA is TGTGCCAGCAGCCCGGGACGGAAATATTTCACTGAAGCTTTCTTT. Translated: CASSPGRKYFTEAFF.